The 21 T cell receptor beta chains reported below all come from one sample, sequenced in a study of T cell clonotyping in hematopoietic cell transplantation. Measured with immunoSEQ multiplex PCR; TCRdb has only the in-frame clones, and not every one. The data show about 16,000 clones, almost 90% seen once. The sequencing input was peripheral blood mononuclear cells. These receptors originate from a man aged 45 to 65 in good health. Some clones in this sample may be carry-over from other donors' samples.

This chain joins TRBV6-1 and TRBJ1-2; D uncertain. V was clipped by 2 bases and J by 8 bases, with 6 bases between them. CDR1 is MNHNS and CDR2 is SASEGT in the germline V gene. The CDR3 covers 11 residues. CDR3 loop: CASSESWGYTF. The DNA for the CDR3 is TGTGCCAGCAGTGAAAGCTGGGGCTACACCTTC.

J is TRBJ1-2 and V is TRBV14; perhaps TRBD1 as D (6 bases). The CDR3 is 14 residues long. Germline values: CDR1 SGHDN, CDR2 FVKESK. V was clipped by 2 bases and J by 3 bases, with 10 bases between them. As DNA, the CDR3 is TGTGCCAGCAGCCAAATACAGGGCCACTATGGCTACACCTTC. Encoded protein: CASSQIQGHYGYTF.

In this sample, this clone turned up once. CDR3 loop: CASSVEEQHTEAFF. CDR3 bases: TGTGCCAGCAGCGTAGAAGAGCAACACACTGAAGCTTTCTTT. The V gene is TRBV9, the J gene TRBJ1-1; D unclear. Germline values: CDR1 SGDLS, CDR2 YYNGEE. The CDR3 is 14 amino acids. The V end lost 0 bases, the J end lost 3 bases, and 9 bases lay between the germline ends.

The table lists this clone with a count of one. J is TRBJ1-1 and V is TRBV7-2; tentative D call: TRBD1 (5 bases). The CDR3 runs 15 residues. Trimming removed 3 bases from V and 0 bases from J, with 11 bases in between. Germline V CDR1 and CDR2: SGHTA, FQGNSA. In DNA, the CDR3 is TGTGCCAGCAGCTTCGATGACAGACTGAACACTGAAGCTTTCTTT. Its protein is CASSFDDRLNTEAFF.

The chain recombines TRBV28 with TRBJ1-3, with 8 bases that match TRBD1. The V segment lost 2 bases and the J segment 7 bases; nucleotides outside the gene matches: 4. This CDR3 is 14 amino acids long. Germline V CDR1 and CDR2: MDHEN, SYDVKM. CDR3 DNA: TGTGCCAGCAGTTTAGCCGGACAGGGTAACACCATATATTTT. Translation: CASSLAGQGNTIYF.

The chain employs TRBV5-5 and TRBJ1-5, with D tentatively TRBD1 (5 bases). V lost 3 bases, J lost 6 bases, and 10 bases lay in between. There are 13 residues in the CDR3. Per germline, CDR1 SGHKS and CDR2 YYEKEE (reference sequence). CDR3 nucleotide sequence: TGTGCCAGCAGCTACGACAGTAGTCAGCCCCAGCATTTT. This translates into CASSYDSSQPQHF.

The V gene is TRBV5-8, the J gene TRBJ2-2, with 9 bases matching TRBD1. After removal of 6 bases from V and 5 bases from J, the junction contained 11 bases not matched to a gene. CDR1 and CDR2 from the germline V gene are SGHTS and YDEGEE. The CDR3 contains 16 residues. The CDR3 bases are TGTGCCAGCACCAAAACCGAGACAGGGGGTACCGGGGAGCTGTTTTTT. Amino acid sequence: CASTKTETGGTGELFF. Based on the CDR3 plus reference TRBV5-8 and TRBJ2-2, the full variable domain is EAGVTQSPTHLIKTRGQQATLRCSPISGHTSVYWYQQALGLGLQFLLWYDEGEERNRGNFPPRFSGRQFPNYSSELNVNALELEDSALYLCASTKTETGGTGELFFGEGSRLTVL.

The chain employs TRBV2 and TRBJ1-6; 10 nucleotides line up with TRBD1. The ends lost 4 bases at V and 10 bases at J; junction bases unmatched: 7. The CDR3 consists of 15 residues. CDR1 is SNHLY and CDR2 is FYNNEI in the germline V gene. In DNA, the CDR3 is TGTGCCAGCAGTGCGGGACAGGGGATTGGGTCACCCCTCCACTTT. Protein product: CASSAGQGIGSPLHF.

The chain combines TRBV14 with TRBJ2-6, with D hard to call. This CDR3 has 15 amino acids. Trimming left V 6 bases short and J 1 base short, with 10 bases between. CDR1 SGHDN and CDR2 FVKESK come from the germline V gene. CDR3 bases: TGTGCCAGCAGAATTAAGGCTTCTGGGGCCAACGTCCTGACTTTC. Translating it yields CASRIKASGANVLTF.

V is TRBV11-2 and J is TRBJ1-1; D gene ambiguous. The length of the CDR3 is 15 residues. The V and J ends lost 5 bases and 0 bases respectively, with 13 bases between them. Germline V lookup: CDR1 SGHAT, CDR2 FQNNGV. The CDR3 is CASSPTVTLNTEAFF. As DNA, the CDR3 is TGTGCCAGCAGCCCCACAGTAACCCTGAACACTGAAGCTTTCTTT.

This chain joins TRBV9 and TRBJ1-2; 10 bases are shared with TRBD1. This CDR3 comprises 16 residues. V lost 4 bases, J lost 3 bases, and 9 bases stayed unmatched. Germline V gene data show CDR1 as SGDLS and CDR2 as YYNGEE. The CDR3 sequence: CASSPGTGDPHYGYTF. The CDR3 DNA is TGTGCCAGCAGCCCGGGGACAGGGGACCCTCACTATGGCTACACCTTC.

V and J are TRBV2 and TRBJ2-7; no clear D gene. Per germline, CDR1 SNHLY and CDR2 FYNNEI. This CDR3 is built from 13 residues. The V gene lost 7 bases and the J gene lost 0 bases, with 10 bases spanning the gap. The CDR3 sequence: CASKETYSYEQYF. The CDR3 DNA reads TGTGCCAGCAAAGAGACTTACTCCTACGAGCAGTACTTC.

The chain joins TRBV28 to TRBJ2-5; TRBD2 aligns across 8 bases. The ends lost 6 bases at V and 1 base at J; junction bases unmatched: 4. In germline, CDR1 is MDHEN, CDR2 SYDVKM. The CDR3 contains 14 residues. CDR3 in amino acids: CASSPTSGQETQYF. The CDR3 bases are TGTGCCAGCAGCCCTACTAGCGGCCAAGAGACCCAGTACTTC.

J is TRBJ1-5 and V is TRBV4-1; no firm D call. The CDR3 extends over 15 amino acids. CDR1 and CDR2 (germline): MGHRA, YSYEKL. Between the trimmed V and J ends, which lost 0 bases and 5 bases, there was a span of 11 bases. The CDR3 region is CASSQEGQLHQPQHF. The CDR3 coding sequence is TGCGCCAGCAGCCAAGAAGGGCAGCTACATCAGCCCCAGCATTTT.

The chain recombines TRBV7-3 with TRBJ2-5; D not certain. Looked up from germline, CDR1 is SGHTA and CDR2 is FQGTGA. The CDR3 length is 13 residues. The ends were cut back, 1 base at V and 1 base at J, with 4 bases in the middle. CDR3 in amino acids: CASSLNIQETQYF. In nucleotides, the CDR3 is TGTGCCAGCAGCTTAAACATCCAAGAGACCCAGTACTTC.

The chain has TRBV28 and TRBJ2-3, with 7 bases that match TRBD1. There are 14 residues in the CDR3. From germline, CDR1 is MDHEN and CDR2 SYDVKM. V was clipped by 5 bases and J by 2 bases; unmatched bases: 4. For the CDR3, the DNA is TGTGCCAGCAGTGTGACAGGGCTCACAGATACGCAGTATTTT. Its translation: CASSVTGLTDTQYF.

The chain links TRBV28 to TRBJ2-5; the match to TRBD1 covers 11 bases. The length of the CDR3 is 13 residues. Germline CDR1 MDHEN, CDR2 SYDVKM. V gave up 8 bases and J gave up 5 bases; unmatched junction bases: 4. CDR3 DNA sequence: TGTGCCAGCGGGACAGGGGGAGAGGAGACCCAGTACTTC. Encoded protein: CASGTGGEETQYF.

V and J are TRBV4-1 and TRBJ1-2; TRBD1 aligns across 9 bases. The CDR3 extends over 15 amino acids. V lost 2 bases, J lost 8 bases, and 9 bases stayed unmatched. Germline V CDR1 and CDR2: MGHRA, YSYEKL. The CDR3 DNA is TGCGCCAGCAGCCAACCTTACAGGGGGCGGGGGGGCTACACCTTC. Its protein product is CASSQPYRGRGGYTF.

The chain carries TRBV4-2 and TRBJ1-5, with D uncertain. Trimming took off 4 bases at V and 3 bases at J, with 19 bases between the two ends. Germline V gene sequence: CDR1 LGHNA, CDR2 YNFKEQ. This CDR3 has 17 residues. CDR3 in amino acids: CASSRADRGVDNQPQHF. The CDR3 region has the DNA TGTGCCAGCAGCCGAGCGGACCGGGGAGTGGACAATCAGCCCCAGCATTTT.

V and J are TRBV9 and TRBJ1-2; D is unclear. The CDR3 is made up of 13 amino acids. Germline lookup yields CDR1 SGDLS and CDR2 YYNGEE. Trimming cost V 3 bases and J 6 bases, with 12 bases left between them. The CDR3 sequence is CASSAPDWDGYTF. In DNA, the CDR3 is TGTGCCAGCAGCGCCCCGGATTGGGATGGCTACACCTTC.

The rearrangement uses TRBV5-1 and TRBJ2-5, with 16 positions matching TRBD2. CDR1 and CDR2 from the germline V gene are SGHRS and YFSETQ. The CDR3 covers 17 residues. Trimming removed 4 bases from V and 5 bases from J; junction bases left unmatched: 8. CDR3 sequence: CASSLGLAGGLGETQYF. The DNA of the CDR3 is TGCGCCAGCAGCCTGGGACTAGCGGGGGGGCTGGGTGAGACCCAGTACTTC. Based on the CDR3 plus reference TRBV5-1 and TRBJ2-5, the full variable domain is KAGVTQTPRYLIKTRGQQVTLSCSPISGHRSVSWYQQTPGQGLQFLFEYFSETQRNKGNFPGRFSGRQFSNSRSEMNVSTLELGDSALYLCASSLGLAGGLGETQYFGPGTRLLVL.